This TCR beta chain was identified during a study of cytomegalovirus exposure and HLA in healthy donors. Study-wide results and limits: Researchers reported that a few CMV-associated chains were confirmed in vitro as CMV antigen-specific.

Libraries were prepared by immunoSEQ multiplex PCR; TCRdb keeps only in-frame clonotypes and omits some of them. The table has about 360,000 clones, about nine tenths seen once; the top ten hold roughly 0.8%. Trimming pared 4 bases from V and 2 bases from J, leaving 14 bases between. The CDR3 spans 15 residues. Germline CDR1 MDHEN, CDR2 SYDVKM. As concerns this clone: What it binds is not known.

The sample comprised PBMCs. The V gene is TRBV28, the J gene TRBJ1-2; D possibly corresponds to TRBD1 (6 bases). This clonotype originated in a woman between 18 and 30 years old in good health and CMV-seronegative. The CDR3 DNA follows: TGTGCCAGCAGTTGGGGGGGCGGACGGAACTATGGCTACACCTTC. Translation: CASSWGGGRNYGYTF.